These T cell receptor beta chains were read from a single sample in a study of shared clonotypes between healthy human individuals. Repertoires were generated with immunoSEQ multiplex PCR, while TCRdb's copy carries only in-frame clones and drops some. Of about 2.4 million clones in the sample, approximately 94% were seen once. The specimen sequenced was naive CD4+ T cells sorted from blood. Every receptor here comes from a man between 18 and 29 years old in good health. Each CDR3 is given with its conserved first and last residue. The D gene is left open where the match is weak. The size field is filled for only some rows; it gives once, few, many or a size class.

d_call,j_call,cdr3_length,clone_size,v_call,cdr3_aa,cdr3_nt
TRBD1,TRBJ2-1,13,-,TRBV2,CASRQGPNNEQFF,TGTGCCAGCCGACAGGGGCCCAACAATGAGCAGTTCTTC
-,TRBJ2-3,16,-,TRBV25-1,CASRPTGTVPTDTQYF,TGTGCCAGCAGGCCCACTGGGACGGTGCCCACAGATACGCAGTATTTT
TRBD1,TRBJ2-7,16,-,TRBV7-9,CASSLAPGTGGYEQYF,TGTGCCAGCAGCTTAGCCCCCGGGACAGGCGGCTACGAGCAGTACTTC
TRBD1,TRBJ2-7,16,-,TRBV9,CASSVAGETGIYEQYF,TGTGCCAGCAGCGTAGCCGGTGAGACAGGGATATACGAGCAGTACTTC
-,TRBJ2-7,20,-,TRBV21-1,CASSPHRGTGQNLYTPQQYF,TGTGCCAGCAGCCCACACAGGGGGACGGGCCAAAACCTCTATACCCCACAGCAGTACTTC
TRBD1,TRBJ2-1,16,-,TRBV7-8,CASSSFTGGTDNEQFF,TGTGCCAGCAGCTCGTTCACAGGGGGGACCGACAATGAGCAGTTCTTC
-,TRBJ2-3,16,-,TRBV11-2,CASSRRPGGNTDTQYF,TGTGCCAGCAGCCGACGACCAGGAGGGAACACAGATACGCAGTATTTT
-,TRBJ2-3,17,-,TRBV27,CASRRWQGASSTDTQYF,TGTGCCAGCAGGCGTTGGCAGGGAGCATCTAGCACAGATACGCAGTATTTT
-,TRBJ1-2,16,-,TRBV5-1,CASSIGAESDVGGYTF,TGCGCCAGCAGCATAGGGGCGGAATCGGATGTCGGGGGCTACACCTTC
-,TRBJ2-4,14,-,TRBV7-2,CASAQGRAKNIQYF,TGTGCCAGCGCCCAGGGAAGAGCCAAAAACATTCAGTACTTC
-,TRBJ1-1,15,-,TRBV5-4,CASSLVGGKNTEAFF,TGTGCCAGCAGCTTGGTGGGGGGGAAGAACACTGAAGCTTTCTTT
-,TRBJ1-6,15,-,TRBV7-2,CASSRQSSYNSPLHF,TGTGCCAGCAGCCGACAGAGCTCCTATAATTCACCCCTCCACTTT
-,TRBJ2-2,14,-,TRBV9,CASSVGGAAGELFF,TGTGCCAGCAGCGTAGGGGGGGCCGCCGGGGAGCTGTTTTTT
-,TRBJ2-5,13,-,TRBV7-3,CASSFYPGETQYF,TGTGCCAGCAGCTTTTACCCTGGGGAGACCCAGTACTTC
TRBD1,TRBJ2-3,16,-,TRBV30,CAWVPQGLWGTDTQYF,TGTGCCTGGGTCCCACAGGGGCTGTGGGGCACAGATACGCAGTATTTT
TRBD1,TRBJ1-5,14,few,TRBV5-4,CASSRDRGNQPQHF,TGTGCCAGCAGCCGGGACAGGGGTAATCAGCCCCAGCATTTT
TRBD1,TRBJ2-5,12,-,TRBV6-5,CASSWDRETQYF,TGTGCCAGCAGCTGGGACAGAGAGACCCAGTACTTC
-,TRBJ1-1,15,-,TRBV28,CASSPTGEWDTEAFF,TGTGCCAGCAGTCCGACAGGAGAATGGGACACTGAAGCTTTCTTT
-,TRBJ2-3,12,once,TRBV5-1,CASSFVDSTQYF,TGCGCCAGCAGCTTTGTGGATTCTACGCAGTATTTT
TRBD1,TRBJ2-5,15,-,TRBV2,CASSQDRGHQETQYF,TGTGCCAGCAGTCAGGACAGGGGTCATCAAGAGACCCAGTACTTC
TRBD1,TRBJ2-7,15,-,TRBV2,CASSDGQGLVYEQYF,TGTGCCAGCAGTGACGGACAGGGGCTTGTCTACGAGCAGTACTTC
-,TRBJ1-5,12,-,TRBV6-6,CASSYSDQPQHF,TGTGCCAGCAGTTACAGTGATCAGCCCCAGCATTTT
-,TRBJ1-1,12,once,TRBV6-1,CASGLAWTEAFF,TGTGCCAGCGGGTTAGCATGGACTGAAGCTTTCTTT
TRBD1,TRBJ1-2,13,-,TRBV28,CASTSAGQGGYTF,TGTGCCAGCACCTCAGCGGGACAGGGTGGCTACACCTTC
TRBD1,TRBJ1-5,12,few,TRBV30,CAWDRENQPQHF,TGTGCCTGGGACAGGGAGAATCAGCCCCAGCATTTT
-,TRBJ2-2,13,-,TRBV6-1,CASLTGKPGELFF,TGTGCCAGCCTCACAGGGAAACCCGGGGAGCTGTTTTTT
-,TRBJ1-1,13,-,TRBV5-1,CASSLTRNTEAFF,TGCGCCAGCAGCTTGACGAGGAACACTGAAGCTTTCTTT
TRBD1,TRBJ2-2,18,-,TRBV6-1,CASSDPSRTGRSTGELFF,TGTGCCAGCAGTGATCCATCAAGGACAGGGAGGAGTACCGGGGAGCTGTTTTTT
-,TRBJ2-7,13,-,TRBV11-2,CASSLEGRGEQYF,TGTGCCAGCAGCTTAGAGGGGCGGGGAGAGCAGTACTTC
TRBD1,TRBJ1-2,11,-,TRBV7-9,CASSAQGDYTF,TGTGCCAGCAGCGCCCAGGGGGACTACACCTTC
-,TRBJ2-5,16,-,TRBV7-8,CASSGRSQANQETQYF,TGTGCCAGCAGCGGGAGGTCGCAGGCTAACCAAGAGACCCAGTACTTC
-,TRBJ1-5,14,-,TRBV6-6,CASSYGHFNQPQHF,TGTGCCAGCAGTTACGGGCACTTCAATCAGCCCCAGCATTTT
-,TRBJ1-4,12,once,TRBV6-1,CASSEGNEKLFF,TGTGCCAGCAGTGAAGGAAATGAAAAACTGTTTTTT
-,TRBJ2-6,16,-,TRBV19,CASSRASPSGANVLTF,TGTGCCAGTAGTAGGGCCTCCCCCTCTGGGGCCAACGTCCTGACTTTC
-,TRBJ2-1,12,-,TRBV6-5,CASTRDNNEQFF,TGTGCCAGCACGAGGGACAACAATGAGCAGTTCTTC
-,TRBJ2-3,13,-,TRBV27,CASSPGWEDTQYF,TGTGCCAGCAGTCCCGGGTGGGAAGATACGCAGTATTTT
-,TRBJ2-5,15,-,TRBV5-1,CASSLGRSYQETQYF,TGCGCCAGCAGCCTGGGCAGGTCGTACCAAGAGACCCAGTACTTC
-,TRBJ2-6,16,-,TRBV6-1,CASSERTVSGANVLTF,TGTGCCAGCAGCGAAAGGACAGTGTCTGGGGCCAACGTCCTGACTTTC
-,TRBJ2-7,13,-,TRBV27,CASSTPLLREQYF,TGTGCCAGCAGTACCCCACTCCTTCGCGAGCAGTACTTC